This T cell receptor beta chain was identified in a study of T cell repertoires in cytomegalovirus infection. Points from the study as a whole: HLA-C-restricted, CMV-specific TCR beta clonotypes were dominant ex vivo. Of the TCR beta families, the public ones yielded a cumulative frequency that identified carriers of CMV plus the relevant HLA.

TCRdb called the reads again in MiXCR, with one record for every CDR3 protein. The data contain 380,000 or so distinct CDR3 sequences, about 35% of them singletons. Germline V CDR1 and CDR2: MNHEY, SVGAGI. V dropped 7 bases and J dropped 3 bases, with 14 bases sitting between them. CDR3 length equals 14 residues. A word on this clonotype: Its antigen is as yet unknown.

This sequence was found in a human donor in good health (CMV status not recorded). Some clones in this sample may be carry-over from other donors' samples. The chain employs TRBV6-5 and TRBJ2-3, with D tentatively TRBD2 (5 bases). Material: cultured PBMCs, obtained from culture after CMV antigen stimulation. The DNA for the CDR3 is TGTGCCAGCAAATACGGGGTCGGTACAGATACGCAGTATTTT. This sequence encodes CASKYGVGTDTQYF.